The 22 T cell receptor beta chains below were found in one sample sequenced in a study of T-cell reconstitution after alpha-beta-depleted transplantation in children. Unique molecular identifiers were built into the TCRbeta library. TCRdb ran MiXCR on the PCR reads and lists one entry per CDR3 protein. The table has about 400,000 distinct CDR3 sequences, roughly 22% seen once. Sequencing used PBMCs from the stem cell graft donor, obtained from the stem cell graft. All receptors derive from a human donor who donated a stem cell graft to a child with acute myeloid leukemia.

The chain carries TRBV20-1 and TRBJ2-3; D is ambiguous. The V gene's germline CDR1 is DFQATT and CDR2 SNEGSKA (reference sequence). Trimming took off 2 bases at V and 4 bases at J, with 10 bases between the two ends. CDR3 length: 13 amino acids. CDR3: CSARLSVADTQYF. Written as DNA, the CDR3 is TGCAGTGCTAGACTCTCAGTGGCAGATACGCAGTATTTT.

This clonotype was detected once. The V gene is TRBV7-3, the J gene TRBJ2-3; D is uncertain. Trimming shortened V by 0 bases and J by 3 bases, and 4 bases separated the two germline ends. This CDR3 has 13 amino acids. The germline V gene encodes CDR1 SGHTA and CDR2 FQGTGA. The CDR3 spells CASSLTDTDTQYF. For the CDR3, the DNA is TGTGCCAGCAGCTTAACGGATACAGATACGCAGTATTTT.

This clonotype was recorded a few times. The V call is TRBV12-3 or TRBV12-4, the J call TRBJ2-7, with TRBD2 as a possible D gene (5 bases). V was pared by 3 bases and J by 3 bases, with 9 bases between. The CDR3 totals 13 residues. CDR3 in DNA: TGTGCCAGCAGTTTTAAGCGGTACTACGAGCAGTACTTC. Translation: CASSFKRYYEQYF.

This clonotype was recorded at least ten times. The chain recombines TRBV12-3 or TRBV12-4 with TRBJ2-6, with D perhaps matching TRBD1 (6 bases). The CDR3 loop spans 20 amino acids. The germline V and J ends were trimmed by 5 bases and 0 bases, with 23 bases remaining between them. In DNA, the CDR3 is TGTGCCAGCAGTCCCCTGGGACATCGATCCACTTACTCTGGGGCCAACGTCCTGACTTTC. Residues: CASSPLGHRSTYSGANVLTF.

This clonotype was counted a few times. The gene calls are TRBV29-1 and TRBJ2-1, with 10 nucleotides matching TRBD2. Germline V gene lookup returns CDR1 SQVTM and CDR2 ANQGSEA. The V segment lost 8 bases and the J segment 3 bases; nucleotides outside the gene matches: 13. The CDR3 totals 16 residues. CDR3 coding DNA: TGCAGCCCCACCCGGATAGCGGGAGGAAGCTACAATGAGCAGTTCTTC. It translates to CSPTRIAGGSYNEQFF.

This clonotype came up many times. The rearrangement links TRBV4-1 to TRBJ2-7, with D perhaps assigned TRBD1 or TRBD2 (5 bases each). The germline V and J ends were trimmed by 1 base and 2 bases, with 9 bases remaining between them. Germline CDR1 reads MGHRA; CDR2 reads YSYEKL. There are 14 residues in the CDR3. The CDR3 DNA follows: TGCGCCAGCAGCCAAGTCGGGACCGCCTACGAGCAGTACTTC. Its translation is CASSQVGTAYEQYF.

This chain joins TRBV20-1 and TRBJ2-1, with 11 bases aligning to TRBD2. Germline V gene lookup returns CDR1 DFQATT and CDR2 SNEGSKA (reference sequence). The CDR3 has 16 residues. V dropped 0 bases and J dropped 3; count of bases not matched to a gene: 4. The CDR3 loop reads CSARDSSGRSYNEQFF. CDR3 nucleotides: TGCAGTGCTAGAGACTCTAGCGGGAGGAGCTACAATGAGCAGTTCTTC.

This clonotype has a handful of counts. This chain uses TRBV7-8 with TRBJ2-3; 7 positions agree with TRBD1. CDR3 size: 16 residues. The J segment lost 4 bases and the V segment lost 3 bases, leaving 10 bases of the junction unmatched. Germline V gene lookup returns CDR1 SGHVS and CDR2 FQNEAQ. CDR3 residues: CASSFLSGGMPDTQYF. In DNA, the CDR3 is TGTGCCAGCAGCTTTTTGTCAGGGGGAATGCCAGATACGCAGTATTTT. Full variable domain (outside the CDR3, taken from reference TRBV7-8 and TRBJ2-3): GAGVSQSPRYKVAKRGQDVALRCDPISGHVSLFWYQQALGQGPEFLTYFQNEAQLDKSGLPSDRFFAERPEGSVSTLKIQRTQQEDSAVYLCASSFLSGGMPDTQYFGPGTRLTVL.

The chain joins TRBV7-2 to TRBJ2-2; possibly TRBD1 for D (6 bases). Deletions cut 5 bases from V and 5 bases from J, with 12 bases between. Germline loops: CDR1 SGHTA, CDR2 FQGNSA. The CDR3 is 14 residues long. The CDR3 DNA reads TGTGCCAGCAGCCGACAGGTTGAAACCGGGGAGCTGTTTTTT. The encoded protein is CASSRQVETGELFF.

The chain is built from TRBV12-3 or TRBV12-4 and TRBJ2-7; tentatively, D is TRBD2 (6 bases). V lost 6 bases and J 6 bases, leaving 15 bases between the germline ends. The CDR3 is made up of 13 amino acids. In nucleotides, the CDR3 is TGTGCCAGCAGCCAATCCGGGACTCCCGAGCAGTACTTC. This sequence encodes CASSQSGTPEQYF.

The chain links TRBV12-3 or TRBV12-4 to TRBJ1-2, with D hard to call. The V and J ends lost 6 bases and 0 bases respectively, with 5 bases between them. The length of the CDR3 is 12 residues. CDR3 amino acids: CASSQSNYGYTF. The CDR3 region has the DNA TGTGCCAGCAGCCAATCTAACTATGGCTACACCTTC.

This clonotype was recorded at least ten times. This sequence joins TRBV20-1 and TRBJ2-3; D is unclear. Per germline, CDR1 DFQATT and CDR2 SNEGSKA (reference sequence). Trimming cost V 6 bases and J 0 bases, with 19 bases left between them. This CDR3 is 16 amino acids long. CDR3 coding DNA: TGCAGTGCACGTCGGAGACTGTCCCCGAGCACAGATACGCAGTATTTT. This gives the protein CSARRRLSPSTDTQYF.

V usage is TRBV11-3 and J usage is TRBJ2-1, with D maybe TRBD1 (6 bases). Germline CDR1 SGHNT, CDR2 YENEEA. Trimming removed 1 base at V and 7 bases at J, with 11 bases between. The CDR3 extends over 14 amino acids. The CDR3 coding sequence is TGTGCCAGCAGCTTAGTCGGGCAGGGGAATGAGCAGTTCTTC. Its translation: CASSLVGQGNEQFF.

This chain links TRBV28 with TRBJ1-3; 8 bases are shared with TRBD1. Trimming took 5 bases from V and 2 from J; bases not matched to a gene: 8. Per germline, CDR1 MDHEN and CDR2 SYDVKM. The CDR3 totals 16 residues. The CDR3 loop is CASSQKLQGAGNTIYF. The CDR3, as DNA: TGTGCCAGCAGTCAAAAATTACAGGGGGCTGGAAACACCATATATTTT.

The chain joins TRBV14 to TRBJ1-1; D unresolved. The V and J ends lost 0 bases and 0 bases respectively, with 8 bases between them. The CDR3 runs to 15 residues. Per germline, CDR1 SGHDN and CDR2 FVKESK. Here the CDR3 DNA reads TGTGCCAGCAGCCAAGATTGGCGGATGAACACTGAAGCTTTCTTT. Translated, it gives CASSQDWRMNTEAFF. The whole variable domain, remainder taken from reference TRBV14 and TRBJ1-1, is EAGVTQFPSHSVIEKGQTVTLRCDPISGHDNLYWYRRVMGKEIKFLLHFVKESKQDESGMPNNRFLAERTGGTYSTLKVQPAELEDSGVYFCASSQDWRMNTEAFFGQGTRLTVV.

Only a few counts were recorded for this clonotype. CDR3 region: CASSDAERDVTDTQYF. In nucleotides, the CDR3 is TGTGCCAGCAGCGATGCGGAGCGGGACGTCACAGATACGCAGTATTTT. V and J are TRBV9 and TRBJ2-3; TRBD2 matches at 7 bases. V gave up 3 bases and J gave up 2 bases; unmatched junction bases: 9. The germline V gene has CDR1 SGDLS and CDR2 YYNGEE. The CDR3 sequence is 16 residues long.

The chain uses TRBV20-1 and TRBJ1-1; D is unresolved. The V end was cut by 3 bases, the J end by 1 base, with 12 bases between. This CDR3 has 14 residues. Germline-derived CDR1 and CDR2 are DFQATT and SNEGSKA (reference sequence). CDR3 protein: CSASDGRENTEAFF. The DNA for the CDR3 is TGCAGTGCTAGTGACGGACGGGAGAACACTGAAGCTTTCTTT.

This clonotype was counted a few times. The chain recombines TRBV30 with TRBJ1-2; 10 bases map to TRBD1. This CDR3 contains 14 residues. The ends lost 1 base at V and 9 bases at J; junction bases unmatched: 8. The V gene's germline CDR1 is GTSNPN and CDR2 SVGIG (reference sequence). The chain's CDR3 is CAWSDDGTGARYTF. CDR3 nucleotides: TGTGCCTGGAGTGACGATGGGACAGGGGCGCGCTACACCTTC.

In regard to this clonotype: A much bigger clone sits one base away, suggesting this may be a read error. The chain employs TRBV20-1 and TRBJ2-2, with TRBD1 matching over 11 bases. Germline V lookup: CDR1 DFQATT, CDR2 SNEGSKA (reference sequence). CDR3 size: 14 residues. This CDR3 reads CSAGQGANNGELFF. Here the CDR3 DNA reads TGCAGTGCTGGACAGGGGGCGAACAACGGGGAGCTGTTTTTT.

As DNA, the CDR3 is TGTGCCAGCAGCTTAACGTTTGGTAGGGTGGATGAGCAGTTCTTC. Protein product: CASSLTFGRVDEQFF. The chain is built from TRBV7-3 and TRBJ2-1; no firm D call. Germline V gives CDR1 SGHTA, CDR2 FQGTGA. Trimming left V 0 bases short and J 8 bases short, with 14 bases between. This CDR3 spans 15 amino acids.

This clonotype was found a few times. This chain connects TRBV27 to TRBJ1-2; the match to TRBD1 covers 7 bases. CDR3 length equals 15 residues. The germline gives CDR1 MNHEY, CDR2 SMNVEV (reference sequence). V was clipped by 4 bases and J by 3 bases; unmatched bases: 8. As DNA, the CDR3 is TGTGCCAGCAGTTCCACAGACAGGGACTACTATGGCTACACCTTC. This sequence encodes CASSSTDRDYYGYTF.

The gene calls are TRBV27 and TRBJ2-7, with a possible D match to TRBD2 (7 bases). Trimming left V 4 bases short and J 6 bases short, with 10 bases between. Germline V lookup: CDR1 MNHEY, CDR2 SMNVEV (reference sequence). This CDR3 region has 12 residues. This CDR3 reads CASSSGGREQYF. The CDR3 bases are TGTGCCAGCAGTTCCGGGGGGCGCGAGCAGTACTTC.